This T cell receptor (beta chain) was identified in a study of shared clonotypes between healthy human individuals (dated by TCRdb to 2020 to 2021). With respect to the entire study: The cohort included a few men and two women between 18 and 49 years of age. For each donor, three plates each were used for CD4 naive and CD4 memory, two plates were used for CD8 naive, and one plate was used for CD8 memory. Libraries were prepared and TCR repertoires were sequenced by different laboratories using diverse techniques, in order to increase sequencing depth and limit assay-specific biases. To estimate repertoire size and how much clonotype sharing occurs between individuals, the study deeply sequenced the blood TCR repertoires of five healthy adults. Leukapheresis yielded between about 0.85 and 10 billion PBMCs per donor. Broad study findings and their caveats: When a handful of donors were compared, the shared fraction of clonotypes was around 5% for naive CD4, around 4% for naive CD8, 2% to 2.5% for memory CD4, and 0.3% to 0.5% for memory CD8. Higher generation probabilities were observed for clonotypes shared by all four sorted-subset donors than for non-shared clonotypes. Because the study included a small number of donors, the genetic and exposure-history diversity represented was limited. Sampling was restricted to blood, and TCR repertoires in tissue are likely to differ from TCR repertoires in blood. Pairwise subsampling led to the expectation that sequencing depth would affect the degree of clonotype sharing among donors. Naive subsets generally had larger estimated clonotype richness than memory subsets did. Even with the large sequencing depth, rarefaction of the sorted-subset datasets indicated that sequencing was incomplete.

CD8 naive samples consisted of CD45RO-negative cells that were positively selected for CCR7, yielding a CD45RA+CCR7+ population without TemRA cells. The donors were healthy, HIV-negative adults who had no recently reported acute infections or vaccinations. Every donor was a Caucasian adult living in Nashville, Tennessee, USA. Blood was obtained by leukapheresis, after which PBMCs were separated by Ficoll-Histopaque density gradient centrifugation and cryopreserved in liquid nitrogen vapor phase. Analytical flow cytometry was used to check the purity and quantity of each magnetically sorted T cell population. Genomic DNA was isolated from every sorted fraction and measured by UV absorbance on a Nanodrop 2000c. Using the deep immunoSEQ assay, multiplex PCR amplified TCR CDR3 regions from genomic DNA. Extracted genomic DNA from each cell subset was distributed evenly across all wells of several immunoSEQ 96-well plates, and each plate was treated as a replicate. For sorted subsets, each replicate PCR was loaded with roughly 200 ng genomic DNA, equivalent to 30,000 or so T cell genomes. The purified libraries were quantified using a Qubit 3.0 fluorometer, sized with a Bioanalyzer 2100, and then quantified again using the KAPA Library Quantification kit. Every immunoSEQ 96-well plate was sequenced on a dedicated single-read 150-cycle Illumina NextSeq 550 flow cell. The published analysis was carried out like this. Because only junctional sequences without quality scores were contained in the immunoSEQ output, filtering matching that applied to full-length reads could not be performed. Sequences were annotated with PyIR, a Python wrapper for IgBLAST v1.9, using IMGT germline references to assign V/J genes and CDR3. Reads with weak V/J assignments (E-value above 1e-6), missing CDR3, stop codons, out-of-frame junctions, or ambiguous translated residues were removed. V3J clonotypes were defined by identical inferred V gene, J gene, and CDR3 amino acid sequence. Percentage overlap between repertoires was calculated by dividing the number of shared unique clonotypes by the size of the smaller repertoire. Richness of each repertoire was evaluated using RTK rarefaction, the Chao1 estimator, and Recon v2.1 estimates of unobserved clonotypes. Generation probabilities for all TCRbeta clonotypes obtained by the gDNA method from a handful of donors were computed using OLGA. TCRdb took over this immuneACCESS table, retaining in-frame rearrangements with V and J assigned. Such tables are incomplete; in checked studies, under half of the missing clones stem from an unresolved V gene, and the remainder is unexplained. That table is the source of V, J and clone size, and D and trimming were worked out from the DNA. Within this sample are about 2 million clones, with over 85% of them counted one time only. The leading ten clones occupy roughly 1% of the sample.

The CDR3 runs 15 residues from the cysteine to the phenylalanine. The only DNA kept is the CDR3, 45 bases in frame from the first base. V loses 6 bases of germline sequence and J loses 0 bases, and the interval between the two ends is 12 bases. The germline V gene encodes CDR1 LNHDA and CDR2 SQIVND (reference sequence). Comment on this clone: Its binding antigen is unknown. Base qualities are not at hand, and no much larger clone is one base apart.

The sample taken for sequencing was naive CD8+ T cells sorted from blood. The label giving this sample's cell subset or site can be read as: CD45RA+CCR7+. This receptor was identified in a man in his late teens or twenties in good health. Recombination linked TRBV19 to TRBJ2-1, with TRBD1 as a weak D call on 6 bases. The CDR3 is CASSLGGSSYNEQFF. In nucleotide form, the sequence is TGTGCCAGTAGCTTAGGGGGTTCCTCCTACAATGAGCAGTTCTTC.